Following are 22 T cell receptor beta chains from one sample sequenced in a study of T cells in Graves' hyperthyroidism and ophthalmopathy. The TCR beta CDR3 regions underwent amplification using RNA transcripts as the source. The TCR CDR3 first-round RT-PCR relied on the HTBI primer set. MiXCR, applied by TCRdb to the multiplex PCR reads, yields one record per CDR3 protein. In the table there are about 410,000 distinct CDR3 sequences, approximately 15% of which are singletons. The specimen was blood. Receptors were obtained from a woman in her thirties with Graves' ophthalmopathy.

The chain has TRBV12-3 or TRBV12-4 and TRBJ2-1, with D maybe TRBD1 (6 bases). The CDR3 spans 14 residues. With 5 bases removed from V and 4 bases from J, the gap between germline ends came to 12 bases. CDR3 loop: CASSRRQAYNEQFF. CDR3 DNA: TGTGCCAGCAGTCGACGACAGGCGTACAATGAGCAGTTCTTC.

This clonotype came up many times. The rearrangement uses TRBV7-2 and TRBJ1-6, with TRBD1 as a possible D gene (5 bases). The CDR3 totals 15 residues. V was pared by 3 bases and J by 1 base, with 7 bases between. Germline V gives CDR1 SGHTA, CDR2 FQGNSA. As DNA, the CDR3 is TGTGCCAGCAGCTTCGACAGATCCTATAATTCACCCCTCCACTTT. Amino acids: CASSFDRSYNSPLHF.

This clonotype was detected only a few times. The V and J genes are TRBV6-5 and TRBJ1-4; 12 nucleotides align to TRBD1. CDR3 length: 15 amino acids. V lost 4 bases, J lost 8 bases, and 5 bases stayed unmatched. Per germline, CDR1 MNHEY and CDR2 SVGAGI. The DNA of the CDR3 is TGTGCCAGCAGTTCCGCCGGGACAGGGGGCGAAAAACTGTTTTTT. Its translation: CASSSAGTGGEKLFF.

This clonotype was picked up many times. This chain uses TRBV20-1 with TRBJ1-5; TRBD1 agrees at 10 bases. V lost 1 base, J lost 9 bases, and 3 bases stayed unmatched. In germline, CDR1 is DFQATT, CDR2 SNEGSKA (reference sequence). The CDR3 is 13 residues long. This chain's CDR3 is CSARGTGGSPQHF. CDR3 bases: TGCAGTGCTAGAGGGACAGGGGGATCGCCCCAGCATTTT.

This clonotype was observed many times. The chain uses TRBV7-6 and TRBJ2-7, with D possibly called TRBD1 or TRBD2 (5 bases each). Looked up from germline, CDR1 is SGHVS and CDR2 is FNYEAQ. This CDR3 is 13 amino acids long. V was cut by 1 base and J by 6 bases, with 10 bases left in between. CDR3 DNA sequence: TGTGCCAGCAGCTTAGGGCAGGGACCCGAGCAGTACTTC. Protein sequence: CASSLGQGPEQYF.

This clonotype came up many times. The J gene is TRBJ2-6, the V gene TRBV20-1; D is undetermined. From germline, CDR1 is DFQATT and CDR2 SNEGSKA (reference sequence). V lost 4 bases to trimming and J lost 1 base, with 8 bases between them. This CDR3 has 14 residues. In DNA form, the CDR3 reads TGCAGTGCTATTGATCGTTCTGGGGCCAACGTCCTGACTTTC. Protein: CSAIDRSGANVLTF.

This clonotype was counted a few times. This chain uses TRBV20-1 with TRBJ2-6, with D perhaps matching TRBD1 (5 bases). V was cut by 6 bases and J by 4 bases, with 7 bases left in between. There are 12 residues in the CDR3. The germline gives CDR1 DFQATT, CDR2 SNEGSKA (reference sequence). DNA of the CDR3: TGCAGTGCAAGACAGGGGGCCAACGTCCTGACTTTC. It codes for CSARQGANVLTF.

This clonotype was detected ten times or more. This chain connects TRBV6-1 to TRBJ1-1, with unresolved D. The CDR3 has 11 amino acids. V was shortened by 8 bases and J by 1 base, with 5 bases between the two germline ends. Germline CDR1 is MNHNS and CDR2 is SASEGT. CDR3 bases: TGTGCCAGCTGGGGGAACACTGAAGCTTTCTTT. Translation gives CASWGNTEAFF.

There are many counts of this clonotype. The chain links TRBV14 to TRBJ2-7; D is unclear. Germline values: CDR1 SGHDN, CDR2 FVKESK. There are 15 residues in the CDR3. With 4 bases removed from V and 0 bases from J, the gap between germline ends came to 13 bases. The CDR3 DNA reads TGTGCCAGCAGCCCATGGACGTCAAGCTCCTACGAGCAGTACTTC. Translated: CASSPWTSSSYEQYF.

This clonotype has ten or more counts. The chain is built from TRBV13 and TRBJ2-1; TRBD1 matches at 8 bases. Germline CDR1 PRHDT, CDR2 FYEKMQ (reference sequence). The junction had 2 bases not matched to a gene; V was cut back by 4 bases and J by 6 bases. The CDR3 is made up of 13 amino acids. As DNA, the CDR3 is TGTGCCAGCAGCTCCGGACAGGGCAATGAGCAGTTCTTC. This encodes CASSSGQGNEQFF.

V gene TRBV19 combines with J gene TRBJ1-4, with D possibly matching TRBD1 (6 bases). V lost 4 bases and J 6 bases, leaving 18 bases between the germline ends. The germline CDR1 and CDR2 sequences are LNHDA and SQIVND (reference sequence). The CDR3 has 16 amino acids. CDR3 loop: CASSTFGQSPYEKLFF. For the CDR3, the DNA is TGTGCCAGTAGTACCTTCGGACAGAGCCCCTATGAAAAACTGTTTTTT.

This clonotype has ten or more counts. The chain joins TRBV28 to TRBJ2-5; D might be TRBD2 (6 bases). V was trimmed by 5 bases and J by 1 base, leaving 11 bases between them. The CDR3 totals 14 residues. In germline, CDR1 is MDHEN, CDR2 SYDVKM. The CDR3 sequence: CASSQLATQETQYF. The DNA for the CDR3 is TGTGCCAGCAGTCAACTAGCTACCCAAGAGACCCAGTACTTC.

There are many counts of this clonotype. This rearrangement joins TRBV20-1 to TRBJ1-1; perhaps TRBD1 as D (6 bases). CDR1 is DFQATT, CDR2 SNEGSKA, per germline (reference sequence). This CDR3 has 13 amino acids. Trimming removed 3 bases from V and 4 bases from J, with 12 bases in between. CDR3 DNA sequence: TGCAGTGCTAGCTATCCAGGGGTCACTGAAGCTTTCTTT. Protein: CSASYPGVTEAFF.

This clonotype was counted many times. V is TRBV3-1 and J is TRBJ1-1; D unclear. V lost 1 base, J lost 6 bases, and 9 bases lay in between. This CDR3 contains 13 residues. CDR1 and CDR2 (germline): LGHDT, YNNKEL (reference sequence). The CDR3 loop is CASSQVGSAEAFF. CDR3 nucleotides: TGTGCCAGCAGCCAAGTTGGGTCGGCTGAAGCTTTCTTT.

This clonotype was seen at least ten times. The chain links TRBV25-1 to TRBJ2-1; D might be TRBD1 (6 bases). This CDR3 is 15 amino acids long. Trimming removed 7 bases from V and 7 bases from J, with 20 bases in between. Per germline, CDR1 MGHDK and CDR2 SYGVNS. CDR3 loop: CASIPSGALGNEQFF. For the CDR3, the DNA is TGTGCCAGCATCCCTTCAGGGGCCTTGGGGAATGAGCAGTTCTTC.

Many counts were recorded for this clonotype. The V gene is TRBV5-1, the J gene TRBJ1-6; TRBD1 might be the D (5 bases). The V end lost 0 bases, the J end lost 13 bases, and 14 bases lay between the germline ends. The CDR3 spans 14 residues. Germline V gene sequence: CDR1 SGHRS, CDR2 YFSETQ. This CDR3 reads CASSLAGTLDPLHF. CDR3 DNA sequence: TGCGCCAGCAGCTTGGCAGGGACGTTGGATCCCCTCCACTTT.

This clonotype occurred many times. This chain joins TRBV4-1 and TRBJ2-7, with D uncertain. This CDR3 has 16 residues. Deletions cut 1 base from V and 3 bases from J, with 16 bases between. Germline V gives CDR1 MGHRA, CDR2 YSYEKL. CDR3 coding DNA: TGCGCCAGCAGCCAAGGAACAGCTTGGGCGGACTACGAGCAGTACTTC. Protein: CASSQGTAWADYEQYF.

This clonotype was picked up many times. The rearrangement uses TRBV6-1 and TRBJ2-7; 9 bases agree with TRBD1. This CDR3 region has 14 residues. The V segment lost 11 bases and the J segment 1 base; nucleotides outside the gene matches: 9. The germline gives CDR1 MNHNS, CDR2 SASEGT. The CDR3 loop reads CAVTTGTGSYEQYF. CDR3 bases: TGTGCCGTGACTACCGGGACAGGGTCCTACGAGCAGTACTTC.

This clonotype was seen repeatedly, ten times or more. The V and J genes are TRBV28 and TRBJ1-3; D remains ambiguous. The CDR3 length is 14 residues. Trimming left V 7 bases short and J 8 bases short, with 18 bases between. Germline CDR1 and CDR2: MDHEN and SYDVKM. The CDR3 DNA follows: TGTGCCAGCACCCCCTTGTCTCCTCCGGACACCATATATTTT. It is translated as CASTPLSPPDTIYF.

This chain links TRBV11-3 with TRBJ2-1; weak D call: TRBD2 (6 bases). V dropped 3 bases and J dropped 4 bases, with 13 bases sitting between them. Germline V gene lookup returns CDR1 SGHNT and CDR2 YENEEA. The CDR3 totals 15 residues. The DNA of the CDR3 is TGTGCCAGCAGCTTTACTGCGGGGTTTTACAATGAGCAGTTCTTC. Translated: CASSFTAGFYNEQFF.

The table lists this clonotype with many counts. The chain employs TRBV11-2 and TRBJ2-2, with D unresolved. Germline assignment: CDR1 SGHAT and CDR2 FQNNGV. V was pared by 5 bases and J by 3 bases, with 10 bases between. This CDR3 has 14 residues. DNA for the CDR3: TGTGCCAGCAGCCAACTGACTGACACCGGGGAGCTGTTTTTT. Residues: CASSQLTDTGELFF.

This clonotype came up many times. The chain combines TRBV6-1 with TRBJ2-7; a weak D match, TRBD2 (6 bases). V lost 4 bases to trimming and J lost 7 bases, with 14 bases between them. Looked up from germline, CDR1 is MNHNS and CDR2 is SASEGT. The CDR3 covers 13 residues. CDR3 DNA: TGTGCCAGCAGTGCTTCGGGGGATCGGGAGCAGTACTTC. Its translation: CASSASGDREQYF.